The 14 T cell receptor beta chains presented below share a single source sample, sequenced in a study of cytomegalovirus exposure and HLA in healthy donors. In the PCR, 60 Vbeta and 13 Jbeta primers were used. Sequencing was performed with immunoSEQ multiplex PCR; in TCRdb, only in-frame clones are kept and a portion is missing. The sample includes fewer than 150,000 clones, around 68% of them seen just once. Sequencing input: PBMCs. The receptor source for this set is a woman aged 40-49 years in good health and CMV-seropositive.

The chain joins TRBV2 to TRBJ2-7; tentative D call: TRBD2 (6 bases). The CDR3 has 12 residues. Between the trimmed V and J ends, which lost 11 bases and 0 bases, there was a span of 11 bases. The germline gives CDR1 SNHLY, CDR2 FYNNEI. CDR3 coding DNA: TGTGCCGGGGGGAGGAGCTCCTACGAGCAGTACTTC. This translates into CAGGRSSYEQYF.

The CDR3 region has the DNA TGTGCCAGCAGCGGTGACAGGGAGGATGAGCAGTTCTTC. It yields the protein CASSGDREDEQFF. The chain links TRBV7-2 to TRBJ2-1; the D gene is possibly TRBD1 (7 bases). CDR1 and CDR2 from the germline V gene are SGHTA and FQGNSA. The CDR3 loop spans 13 amino acids. With 5 bases removed from V and 8 bases from J, the gap between germline ends came to 13 bases. Combining the CDR3 with reference TRBV7-2 and TRBJ2-1 gives the whole variable domain GAGVSQSPSNKVTEKGKDVELRCDPISGHTALYWYRQSLGQGLEFLIYFQGNSAPDKSGLPSDRFSAERTGGSVSTLTIQRTQQEDSAVYLCASSGDREDEQFFGPGTRLTVL.

CDR3 DNA: TGTGCCAGCAGCTCCCGGACTAGCGGGGGATACACAGATACGCAGTATTTT. Its protein product is CASSSRTSGGYTDTQYF. The chain carries TRBV7-2 and TRBJ2-3, with 13 positions matching TRBD2. This CDR3 contains 17 residues. Looked up from germline, CDR1 is SGHTA and CDR2 is FQGNSA. V dropped 4 bases and J dropped 2; count of bases not matched to a gene: 6. Full variable domain (outside the CDR3, taken from reference TRBV7-2 and TRBJ2-3): GAGVSQSPSNKVTEKGKDVELRCDPISGHTALYWYRQSLGQGLEFLIYFQGNSAPDKSGLPSDRFSAERTGGSVSTLTIQRTQQEDSAVYLCASSSRTSGGYTDTQYFGPGTRLTVL.

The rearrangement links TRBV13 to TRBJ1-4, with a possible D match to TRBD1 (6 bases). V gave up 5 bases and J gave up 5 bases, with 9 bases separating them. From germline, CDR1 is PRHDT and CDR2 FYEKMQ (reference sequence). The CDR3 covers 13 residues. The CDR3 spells CASSQGLNEKLFF. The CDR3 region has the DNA TGTGCCAGCAGCCAGGGGTTAAATGAAAAACTGTTTTTT.

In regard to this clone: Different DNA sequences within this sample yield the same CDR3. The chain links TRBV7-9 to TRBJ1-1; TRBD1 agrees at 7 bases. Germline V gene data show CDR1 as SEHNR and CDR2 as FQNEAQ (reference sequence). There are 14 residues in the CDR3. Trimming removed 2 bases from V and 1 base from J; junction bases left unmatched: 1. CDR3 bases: TGTGCCAGCAGCTTATCAGGGGGGAACACTGAAGCTTTCTTT. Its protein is CASSLSGGNTEAFF.

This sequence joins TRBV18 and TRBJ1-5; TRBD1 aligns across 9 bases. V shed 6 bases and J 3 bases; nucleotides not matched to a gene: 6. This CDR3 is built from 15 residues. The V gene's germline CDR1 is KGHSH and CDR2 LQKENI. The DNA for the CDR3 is TGTGCCAGCTCCGGGACAGGGTATGACAATCAGCCCCAGCATTTT. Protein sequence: CASSGTGYDNQPQHF.

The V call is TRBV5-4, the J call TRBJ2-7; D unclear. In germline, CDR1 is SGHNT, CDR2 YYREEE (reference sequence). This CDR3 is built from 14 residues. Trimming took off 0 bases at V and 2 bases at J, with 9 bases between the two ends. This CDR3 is CASSLDNIPYEQYF. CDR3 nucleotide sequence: TGTGCCAGCAGCTTGGATAACATCCCCTACGAGCAGTACTTC. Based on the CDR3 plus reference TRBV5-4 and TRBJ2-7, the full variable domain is ETGVTQSPTHLIKTRGQQVTLRCSSQSGHNTVSWYQQALGQGPQFIFQYYREEENGRGNFPPRFSGLQFPNYSSELNVNALELDDSALYLCASSLDNIPYEQYFGPGTRLTVT.

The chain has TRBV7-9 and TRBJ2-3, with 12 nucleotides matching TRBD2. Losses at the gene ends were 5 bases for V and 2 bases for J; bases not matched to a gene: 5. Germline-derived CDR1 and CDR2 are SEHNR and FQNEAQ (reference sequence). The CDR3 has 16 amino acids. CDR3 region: CASSLGTSGFTDTQYF. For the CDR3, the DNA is TGTGCCAGCAGCCTGGGGACTAGCGGGTTCACAGATACGCAGTATTTT.

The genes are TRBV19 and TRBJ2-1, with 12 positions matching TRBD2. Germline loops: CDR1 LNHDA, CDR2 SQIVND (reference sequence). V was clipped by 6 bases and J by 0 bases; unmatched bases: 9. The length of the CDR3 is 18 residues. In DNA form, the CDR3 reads TGTGCCAGTAGCCTACTAGCGGGGGGCACTTACTCCTACAATGAGCAGTTCTTC. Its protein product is CASSLLAGGTYSYNEQFF.

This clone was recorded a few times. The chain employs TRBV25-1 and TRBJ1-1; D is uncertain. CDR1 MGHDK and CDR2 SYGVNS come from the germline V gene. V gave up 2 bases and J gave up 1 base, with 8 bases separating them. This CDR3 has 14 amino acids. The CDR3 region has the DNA TGTGCCAGCAGTGAAAAGGGAGAGAACACTGAAGCTTTCTTT. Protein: CASSEKGENTEAFF.

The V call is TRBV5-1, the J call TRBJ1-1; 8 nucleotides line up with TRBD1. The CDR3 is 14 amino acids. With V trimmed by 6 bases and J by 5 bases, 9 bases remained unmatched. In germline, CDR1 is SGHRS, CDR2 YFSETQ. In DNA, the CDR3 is TGCGCCAGCACTCGGACAGGGACGGGGACTGAAGCTTTCTTT. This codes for CASTRTGTGTEAFF. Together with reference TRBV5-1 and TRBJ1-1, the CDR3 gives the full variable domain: KAGVTQTPRYLIKTRGQQVTLSCSPISGHRSVSWYQQTPGQGLQFLFEYFSETQRNKGNFPGRFSGRQFSNSRSEMNVSTLELGDSALYLCASTRTGTGTEAFFGQGTRLTVV.

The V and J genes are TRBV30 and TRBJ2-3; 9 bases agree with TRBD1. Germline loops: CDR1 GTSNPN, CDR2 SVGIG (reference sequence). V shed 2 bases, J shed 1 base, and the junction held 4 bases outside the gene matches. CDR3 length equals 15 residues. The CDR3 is CAWSLDRGGTDTQYF. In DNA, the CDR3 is TGTGCCTGGAGTCTCGACAGGGGGGGCACAGATACGCAGTATTTT.

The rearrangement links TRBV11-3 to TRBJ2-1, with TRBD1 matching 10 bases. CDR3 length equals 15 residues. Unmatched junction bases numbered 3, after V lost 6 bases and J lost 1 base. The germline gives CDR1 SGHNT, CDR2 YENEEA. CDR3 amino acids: CASRTGGPSYNEQFF. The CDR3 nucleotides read TGTGCCAGCAGGACAGGGGGCCCTTCCTACAATGAGCAGTTCTTC.

CDR3 nucleotide sequence: TGTGCCAGCAGTTTCTCTAGCGGGGGCTTCAATGAGCAGTTCTTC. Amino acid sequence: CASSFSSGGFNEQFF. This rearrangement joins TRBV27 to TRBJ2-1; 10 bases fit TRBD2. Germline V lookup: CDR1 MNHEY, CDR2 SMNVEV (reference sequence). This CDR3 region has 15 residues. With 3 bases clipped from V and 6 bases from J, the junction kept 5 bases outside the gene matches.